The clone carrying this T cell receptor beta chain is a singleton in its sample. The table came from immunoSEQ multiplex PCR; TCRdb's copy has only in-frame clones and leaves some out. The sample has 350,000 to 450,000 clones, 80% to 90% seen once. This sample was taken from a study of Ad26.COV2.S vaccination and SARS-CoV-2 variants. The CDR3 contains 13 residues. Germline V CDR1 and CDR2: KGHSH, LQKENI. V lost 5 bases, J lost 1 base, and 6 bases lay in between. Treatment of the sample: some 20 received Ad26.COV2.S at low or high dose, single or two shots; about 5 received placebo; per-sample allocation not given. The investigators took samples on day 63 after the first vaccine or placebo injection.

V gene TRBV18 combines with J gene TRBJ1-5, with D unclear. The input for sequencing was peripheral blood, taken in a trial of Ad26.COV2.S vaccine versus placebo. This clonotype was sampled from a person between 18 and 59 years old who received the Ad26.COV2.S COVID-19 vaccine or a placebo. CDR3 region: CASSLESNQPQHF. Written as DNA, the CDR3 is TGTGCCAGCTCATTGGAGAGCAATCAGCCCCAGCATTTT.